Listed below are T cell receptor beta chains from one sample, sequenced in a study of blood T cell dynamics during melanoma immunotherapy. The data were produced by immunoSEQ multiplex PCR, yet TCRdb's version contains in-frame clones alone and is incomplete. The sample includes about 6,700 clones, approximately 83% seen only once; the top ten take 36%. Here the sequenced sample was blood, taken from a patient treated with checkpoint blockade. The source is a human donor with melanoma. Some clones in this sample may be carry-over from other donors' samples. Both conserved end residues are part of each CDR3.

J | V | CDR3
TRBJ2-1 | TRBV18 | CASSPLLAANSYNEQFF
TRBJ2-5 | TRBV19 | CASSMTGLAGEMGETQYF
TRBJ1-6 | TRBV18 | CASSPTENYNSPLHF
TRBJ2-3 | TRBV6-1 | CASSQQGADTQYF
TRBJ1-2 | TRBV5-6 | CASSLAGQSGFNYGYTF
TRBJ2-7 | TRBV5-6 | CASSSITGTYEQYF
TRBJ1-2 | TRBV4-2 | CASSLGGELPNYGYTF
TRBJ1-5 | TRBV25-1 | CASSDQGQNQPQHF
TRBJ2-3 | TRBV11-2 | CASSLAMGRGQGDTQYF
TRBJ2-7 | TRBV6-5 | CASGRQGLYEQYF
TRBJ2-7 | TRBV5-3 | CASSLEREYEQYF
TRBJ1-2 | TRBV19 | CASSFFSTGYGYTF
TRBJ2-2 | TRBV5-1 | CASSLAGGAPGELFF
TRBJ2-5 | TRBV18 | CASSPTGSWETQYF
TRBJ1-3 | TRBV7-9 | CASTPASGPGNTIYF
TRBJ1-5 | TRBV30 | CAWSVPGGVINQPQHF
TRBJ1-5 | TRBV30 | CAWSVTGRRQPQHF
TRBJ1-1 | TRBV5-1 | CASSLGTGGNTEAFF
TRBJ2-7 | TRBV18 | CASSPGGGYEQYF
TRBJ2-7 | TRBV2 | CASSERRGRGSGEQYF
TRBJ1-1 | TRBV19 | CASSIVLGVGTEAFF
TRBJ1-3 | TRBV30 | CAWDSGKGNTIYF
TRBJ1-4 | TRBV4-2 | CASSQERGRNEKLFF
TRBJ1-2 | TRBV9 | CASSVQGRGGYTF
TRBJ2-3 | TRBV5-1 | CASGTGSTDTQYF
TRBJ2-5 | TRBV7-8 | CASSRTSGRGETQYF
TRBJ1-2 | TRBV7-2 | CASSLNAGTNYGYTF
TRBJ2-7 | TRBV4-1 | CASSLGVRGSYEQYF
TRBJ2-3 | TRBV10-1 | CASSEGPGETDTQYF
TRBJ1-3 | TRBV5-1 | CASSLSPREVPSGNTIYF
TRBJ2-1 | TRBV7-9 | CASSPGLVPAHEQFF
TRBJ1-3 | TRBV5-1 | CASSTGSYGNTIYF
TRBJ1-6 | TRBV7-9 | CASTRAIYNSPLHF
TRBJ2-2 | TRBV5-4 | CASSLGVSTTGELFF
TRBJ1-1 | TRBV4-1 | CASSQATEAFF
TRBJ1-1 | TRBV28 | CASSFGRYTEAFF
TRBJ2-1 | TRBV2 | CASRAISYNEQFF
TRBJ1-1 | TRBV5-1 | CASSSPPTEAFF
TRBJ2-7 | TRBV27 | CASSLSGTGGLQQYF
TRBJ2-1 | TRBV5-4 | CASSLRGNYNEQFF
TRBJ2-2 | TRBV6-5 | CASSYSLEPGELFF
TRBJ2-5 | TRBV28 | CASQPPTSGSETQYF
TRBJ1-2 | TRBV29-1 | CSVERVRQNKIYGYTF